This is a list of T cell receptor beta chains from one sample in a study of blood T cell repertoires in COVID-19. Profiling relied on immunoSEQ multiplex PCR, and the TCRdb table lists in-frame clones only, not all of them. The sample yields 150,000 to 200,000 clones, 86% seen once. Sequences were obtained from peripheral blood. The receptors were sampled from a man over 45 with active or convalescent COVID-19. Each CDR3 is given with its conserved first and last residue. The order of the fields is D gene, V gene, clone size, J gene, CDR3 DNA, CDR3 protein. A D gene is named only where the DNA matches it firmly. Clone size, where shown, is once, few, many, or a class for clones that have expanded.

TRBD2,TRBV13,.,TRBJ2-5,TGTGCCAGCAGCTCCTGGGGTAGCGGGGACCAAGAGACCCAGTACTTC,CASSSWGSGDQETQYF
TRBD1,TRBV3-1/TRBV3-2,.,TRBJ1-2,TGTGCCAGCAGCCAAGCGGGCCGGGACAGGGACTATGGCTACACCTTC,CASSQAGRDRDYGYTF
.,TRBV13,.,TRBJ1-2,TGTGCCAGCAGCCAAACTTCCGGGGTCACCTATGGCTACACCTTC,CASSQTSGVTYGYTF
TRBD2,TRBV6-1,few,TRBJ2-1,TGTGCCAGCAGTGAAAGAAGCGGGGGGACCTACAATGAGCAGTTCTTC,CASSERSGGTYNEQFF
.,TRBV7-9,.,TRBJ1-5,TGTGCCAGCAGCTTGCAGGGCGGGGGCAATCAGCCCCAGCATTTT,CASSLQGGGNQPQHF
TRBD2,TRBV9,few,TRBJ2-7,TGTGCCAGCAGCGTGGGGACTAGCGTGGACTACGAGCAGTACTTC,CASSVGTSVDYEQYF
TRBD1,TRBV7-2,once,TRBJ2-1,TGTGCCAGCAGCTTACGACAGGGGGCCCGGTACAATGAGCAGTTCTTC,CASSLRQGARYNEQFF
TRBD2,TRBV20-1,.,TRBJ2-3,TGCAGTGCTAGTGACGCGGGGGGTAAGGATACGCAGTATTTT,CSASDAGGKDTQYF
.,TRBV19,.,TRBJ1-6,TGTGCCAGTAGTATATGGACAGCTAATTCACCCCTCCACTTT,CASSIWTANSPLHF
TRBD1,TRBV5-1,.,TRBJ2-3,TGCGCCAGCAGCTTGGTGGACAGGGGGCCCACAGATACGCAGTATTTT,CASSLVDRGPTDTQYF
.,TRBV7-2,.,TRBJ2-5,TGTGCCAGCAGCCAAGGGGTCGAAGAGACCCAGTACTTC,CASSQGVEETQYF
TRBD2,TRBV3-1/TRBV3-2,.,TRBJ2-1,TGTGCCAGCAACCCGGGGGTAGCGGGAGTTAATGAGCAGTTCTTC,CASNPGVAGVNEQFF
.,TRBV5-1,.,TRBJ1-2,TGCGCCAGCAGCGTCCCGGGTGGAGACTATGGCTACACCTTC,CASSVPGGDYGYTF
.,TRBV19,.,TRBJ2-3,TGTGCCAGTAGCGACAGGCCTTCTAGCACAGATACGCAGTATTTT,CASSDRPSSTDTQYF
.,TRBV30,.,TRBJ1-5,TGTGCCTGGAGTGTAATAGACAATCAGCCCCAGCATTTT,CAWSVIDNQPQHF
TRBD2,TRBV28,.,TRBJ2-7,TGTGCCAGCAGTACTAGCGGGGTAGGGTCCTACGAGCAGTACTTC,CASSTSGVGSYEQYF
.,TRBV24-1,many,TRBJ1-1,TGTGCCACCAGCGGCGGGGGGTCTGAAGCTTTCTTT,CATSGGGSEAFF
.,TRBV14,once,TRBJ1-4,TGTGCCAGCAGCCGCGACACGAGCTCGGACACATTGTTTTTT,CASSRDTSSDTLFF
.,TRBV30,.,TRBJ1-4,TGTGCCTGGAACAGAGCCGAGATATCTAATGAAAAACTGTTTTTT,CAWNRAEISNEKLFF
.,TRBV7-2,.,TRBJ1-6,TGTGCCAGCAGCTTAGCGTCAGGGGTCGATTCACCCCTCCACTTT,CASSLASGVDSPLHF
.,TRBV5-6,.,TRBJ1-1,TGTGCCAGCAGCCTTACAGAGAATGAAGCTTTCTTT,CASSLTENEAFF
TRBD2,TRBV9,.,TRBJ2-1,TGTGCCAGCAGCGTAGCTAGCGGGAGTACAAATGAGCAGTTCTTC,CASSVASGSTNEQFF
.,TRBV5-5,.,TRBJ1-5,TGTGCCAGCAGCTTGGGTGGCAGGGAGGACAATCAGCCCCAGCATTTT,CASSLGGREDNQPQHF
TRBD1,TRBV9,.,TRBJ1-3,TGTGCCAGCAGCCCGGACAGGGGCTCTGGAAACACCATATATTTT,CASSPDRGSGNTIYF
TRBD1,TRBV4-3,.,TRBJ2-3,TGCGCCAGCAGCCAATCCCGCCCGGGGACAGGGGAGGATACGCAGTATTTT,CASSQSRPGTGEDTQYF
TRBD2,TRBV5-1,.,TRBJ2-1,TGCGCCAGCAGCTCGGCGGCGGGAGACTACAATGAGCAGTTCTTC,CASSSAAGDYNEQFF
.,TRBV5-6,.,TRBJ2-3,TGTGCCAGCAGCCTGGGCGGGGCCGGCACAGATACGCAGTATTTT,CASSLGGAGTDTQYF
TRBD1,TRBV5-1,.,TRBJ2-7,TGCGCCAGCAGCTCGCCGCCGGGACAGAGAACTTCCTACGAGCAGTACTTC,CASSSPPGQRTSYEQYF
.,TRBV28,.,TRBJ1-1,TGTGCCAGCAGTTTAGGGGCCAGGAACACTGAAGCTTTCTTT,CASSLGARNTEAFF
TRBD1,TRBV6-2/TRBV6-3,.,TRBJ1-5,TGTGCCAGCAGCGACAGGGTGAATCAGCCCCAGCATTTT,CASSDRVNQPQHF
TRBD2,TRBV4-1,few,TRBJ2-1,TGCGCCAGCAGCCCTAGCGGGGGCGACTCCTACAATGAGCAGTTCTTC,CASSPSGGDSYNEQFF
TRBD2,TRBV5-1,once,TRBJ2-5,TGCGCCAGCAGCATTACTAGCGGGAAAGAGACCCAGTACTTC,CASSITSGKETQYF
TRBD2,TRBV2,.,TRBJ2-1,TGTGCCAGCGAAGTCGGGACTAGCGGTTTCGGTGAGCAGTTCTTC,CASEVGTSGFGEQFF
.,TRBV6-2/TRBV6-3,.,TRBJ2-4,TGTGCCAGCAGCCCTAACCCTGGGGGGGCAGCCAAAAACATTCAGTACTTC,CASSPNPGGAAKNIQYF
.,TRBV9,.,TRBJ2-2,TGTGCCAGCAGCGTAGGCCCGAGTGTGGAGCTGTTTTTT,CASSVGPSVELFF
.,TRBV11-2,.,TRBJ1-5,TGTGCCAGCAGCTTAGAGGCTAGCAATCAGCCCCAGCATTTT,CASSLEASNQPQHF
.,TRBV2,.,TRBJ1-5,TGTGCCTCTACCGACGGGGGGCAGCCCCAGCATTTT,CASTDGGQPQHF
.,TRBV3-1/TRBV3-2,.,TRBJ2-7,TGTGCCAGCAGCCAAGCCCAGGGGGGATGGTACGAGCAGTACTTC,CASSQAQGGWYEQYF
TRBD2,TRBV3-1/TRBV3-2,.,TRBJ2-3,TGTGCCAGCAGCCCTCCTACTAGCGGGAGGGCAGGAACAGATACGCAGTATTTT,CASSPPTSGRAGTDTQYF
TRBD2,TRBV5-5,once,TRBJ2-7,TGTGCCAGCAGCTTGTTGGCGGCTAGCGGAACCTACGAGCAGTACTTC,CASSLLAASGTYEQYF
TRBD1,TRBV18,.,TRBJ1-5,TGTGCCAGCTCACCTGTGCTAGGACAGGGTACCCCCGCTGCCCAGAATCAGCCCCAGCATTTT,CASSPVLGQGTPAAQNQPQHF
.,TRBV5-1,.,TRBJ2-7,TGCGCCAGCAGCTTGGGGCAGGGTTCCAACGAGCAGTACTTC,CASSLGQGSNEQYF
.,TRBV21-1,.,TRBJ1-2,TGTGCCAGCAGCAAGGGACAGGGCTATGGCTACACCTTC,CASSKGQGYGYTF
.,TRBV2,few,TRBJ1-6,TGTGCCAGCAGTGGGACATATAATTCACCCCTCCACTTT,CASSGTYNSPLHF
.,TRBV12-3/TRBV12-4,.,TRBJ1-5,TGTGCCAGCAGCCTTACGATGGGCCAGCCCCAGCATTTT,CASSLTMGQPQHF
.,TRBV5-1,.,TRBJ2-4,TGCGCCAGCAGAAACCTAGCTCAGCCCAAAAACATTCAGTACTTC,CASRNLAQPKNIQYF
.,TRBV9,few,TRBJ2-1,TGTGCCAGCAGCGTAGGACTAGAGACGTACAATGAGCAGTTCTTC,CASSVGLETYNEQFF
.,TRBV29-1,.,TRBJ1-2,TGCAGCGTTGAGGTACAAAGAGGTAACTATGGCTACACCTTC,CSVEVQRGNYGYTF
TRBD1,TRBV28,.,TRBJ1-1,TGTGCCAGCAGTTCCGACAGGGTAGAAGCTTTCTTT,CASSSDRVEAFF
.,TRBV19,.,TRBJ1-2,TGTGCCAGTAGTATCGACAGAACCAACTATGGCTACACCTTC,CASSIDRTNYGYTF
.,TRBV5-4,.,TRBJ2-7,TGTGCCAGCAGCTTGGAAGAGCCGAACGAGCAGTACTTC,CASSLEEPNEQYF
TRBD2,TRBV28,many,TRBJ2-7,TGTGCCAGCAGCCGGATAGCGGGAGGCCTCCGGTCAGCCTACGAGCAGTACTTC,CASSRIAGGLRSAYEQYF
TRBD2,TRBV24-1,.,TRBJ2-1,TGTGCCACCAGTGATTCCGTAGCGGGAGGGTGGTTGAATGAGCAGTTCTTC,CATSDSVAGGWLNEQFF
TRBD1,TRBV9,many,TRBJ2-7,TGTGCCAGCACGAAGACAGGGGAATCCTACGAGCAGTACTTC,CASTKTGESYEQYF
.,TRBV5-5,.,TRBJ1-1,TGTGCCAGCAGCTTGGATCCGGGGGGCACTGAAGCTTTCTTT,CASSLDPGGTEAFF
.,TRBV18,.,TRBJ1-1,TGTGCCAGCTCTATGGCCGGGGTTGGCACTGAAGCTTTCTTT,CASSMAGVGTEAFF
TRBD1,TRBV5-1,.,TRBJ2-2,TGCGCCAGCAGCTGGACAGGGGATGGTAGGACCGGGGAGCTGTTTTTT,CASSWTGDGRTGELFF
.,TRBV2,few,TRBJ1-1,TGTGCCAGCAACCCCAGGGGAAATGAAGCTTTCTTT,CASNPRGNEAFF
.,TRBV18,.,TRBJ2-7,TGTGCCAGCTCACAATTCCAGGGGAATAAGGACGAGCAGTACTTC,CASSQFQGNKDEQYF